Here is one T cell receptor (beta chain) with its context. Antigen: not known. The ends were cut back, 2 bases at V and 5 bases at J, with 12 bases in the middle. The CDR3 extends over 14 amino acids. CDR1 KGHSH and CDR2 LQKENI come from the germline V gene. PCR primers comprised 60 Vbeta and 13 Jbeta primers. Here immunoSEQ multiplex PCR was the method, and the copy in TCRdb shows in-frame clones only, minus some. The sample has 90,000 to 130,000 clones, 79% seen once; the top ten hold 2.5% to 3%. The sample is drawn from a study of cytomegalovirus exposure and HLA in healthy donors. Findings of the study overall: Later analysis showed most CMV-associated TCR beta chains appearing HLA-restricted.

The chain recombines TRBV18 with TRBJ1-2; D is unresolved. Sequenced material: PBMCs. This TCR was sampled from a woman under 30 in good health and CMV-seropositive. CDR3 coding DNA: TGTGCCAGCTCACCAAAGTGGCCAGCGTATGGCTACACCTTC. Its translation is CASSPKWPAYGYTF.